Listed below are T cell receptor beta chains from one sample, sequenced in a study of T cell changes during pregnancy in multiple sclerosis. Method: immunoSEQ multiplex PCR; TCRdb's copy keeps in-frame clones and lacks some. The data hold tens of thousands of clones, with more than 85% observed a single time. Sample: CD4+ T cells from peripheral blood mononuclear cells, taken after pregnancy. Source of these receptors: a female donor in good health, enrolled as a control in a pregnancy study. Each CDR3 is given with its conserved first and last residue. Each record gives: V gene, D gene, J gene, clone size, CDR3 DNA, CDR3 protein. D genes are given only for firm matches. Not all rows give a size; the values are once, few, many and, for expanded clones, a class.

v_gene: TRBV10-3; d_gene: TRBD2; j_gene: TRBJ2-3; abundance: -; CDR3nt: TGTGCCATCAGGGGACTAGCGGGGGGGCAAGATACGCAGTATTTT; CDR3aa: CAIRGLAGGQDTQYF
v_gene: TRBV30; d_gene: -; j_gene: TRBJ1-4; abundance: -; CDR3nt: TGTGCCTGGAGTGTAATACCGCTCTCGGGGAATGAAAAACTGTTTTTT; CDR3aa: CAWSVIPLSGNEKLFF
v_gene: TRBV27; d_gene: -; j_gene: TRBJ1-1; abundance: -; CDR3nt: TGTGCCAGCAGCCGGGACTTGAACACTGAAGCTTTCTTT; CDR3aa: CASSRDLNTEAFF
v_gene: TRBV28; d_gene: TRBD1; j_gene: TRBJ2-3; abundance: -; CDR3nt: TGTGCCAGCAGTTTAATTGACAGGGGGACAGATACGCAGTATTTT; CDR3aa: CASSLIDRGTDTQYF
v_gene: TRBV11-3; d_gene: -; j_gene: TRBJ2-3; abundance: -; CDR3nt: TGTGCCAGCAGCTTAGGAGGCCCTAGCACAGATACGCAGTATTTT; CDR3aa: CASSLGGPSTDTQYF
v_gene: TRBV27; d_gene: -; j_gene: TRBJ2-1; abundance: -; CDR3nt: TGTGCCAGCAGTAATCGACGGGGTACGAGCTACAATGAGCAGTTCTTC; CDR3aa: CASSNRRGTSYNEQFF
v_gene: TRBV28; d_gene: -; j_gene: TRBJ1-2; abundance: few; CDR3nt: TGTGCCACCCCTAATGGCTACACCTTC; CDR3aa: CATPNGYTF
v_gene: TRBV28; d_gene: TRBD1; j_gene: TRBJ1-2; abundance: -; CDR3nt: TGTGCCAGCAGTTTGATGGGACAGGGGAACTATGGCTACACCTTC; CDR3aa: CASSLMGQGNYGYTF
v_gene: TRBV4-3; d_gene: -; j_gene: TRBJ1-6; abundance: -; CDR3nt: TGCGCCAGCAGCCAAGAGGCGGGAGGGAATTCACCCCTCCACTTT; CDR3aa: CASSQEAGGNSPLHF
v_gene: TRBV5-4; d_gene: -; j_gene: TRBJ1-4; abundance: -; CDR3nt: TGTGCCAGCAGCTTGACCGGGGTTGAAAAACTGTTTTTT; CDR3aa: CASSLTGVEKLFF
v_gene: TRBV18; d_gene: -; j_gene: TRBJ2-5; abundance: once; CDR3nt: TGTGCCAGCTCACCGCTGACTAGGGGTCAAGAGACCCAGTACTTC; CDR3aa: CASSPLTRGQETQYF
v_gene: TRBV5-4; d_gene: TRBD1; j_gene: TRBJ1-2; abundance: -; CDR3nt: TGTTCGTCAGGGACAGCCCCTAACTATGGCTACACCTTC; CDR3aa: CSSGTAPNYGYTF
v_gene: TRBV5-1; d_gene: TRBD2; j_gene: TRBJ2-3; abundance: once; CDR3nt: TGCGCCAGCAGGGGCGGGGGGGCCGCGACAGATACGCAGTATTTT; CDR3aa: CASRGGGAATDTQYF
v_gene: TRBV6-4; d_gene: TRBD2; j_gene: TRBJ2-7; abundance: -; CDR3nt: TGTGCCAGCAGTGAAGGAGTCCGCGGGAGGCCCTCCTACGAGCAGTACTTC; CDR3aa: CASSEGVRGRPSYEQYF
v_gene: TRBV28; d_gene: TRBD1; j_gene: TRBJ1-6; abundance: -; CDR3nt: TGTGCCAGCAGCCGAAGGACAGGGTTAAATTCACCCCTCCACTTT; CDR3aa: CASSRRTGLNSPLHF
v_gene: TRBV21-1; d_gene: -; j_gene: TRBJ1-5; abundance: -; CDR3nt: TGTGCCAGCACTAGGGGCCCTGACAGTAATCAGCCCCAGCATTTT; CDR3aa: CASTRGPDSNQPQHF
v_gene: TRBV12-5; d_gene: TRBD1; j_gene: TRBJ2-7; abundance: -; CDR3nt: TGTGCTAGTGGTTTGGTAACCGACAGGGCCCCCGTCTACGAGCAGTACTTC; CDR3aa: CASGLVTDRAPVYEQYF
v_gene: TRBV6-1; d_gene: TRBD2; j_gene: TRBJ2-1; abundance: -; CDR3nt: TGTGCCAGCAGTGTAGAGCGGGACGGTCGGGTCAATGAGCAGTTCTTC; CDR3aa: CASSVERDGRVNEQFF
v_gene: TRBV7-9; d_gene: TRBD1; j_gene: TRBJ2-7; abundance: -; CDR3nt: TGTGCCAGCAGCTTAGCGGGACAGTACGAGCAGTACTTC; CDR3aa: CASSLAGQYEQYF
v_gene: TRBV7-2; d_gene: TRBD2; j_gene: TRBJ2-1; abundance: -; CDR3nt: TGTGCCAGCAGAGACCGGCGCGGGAGGGGTGAGCAGTTCTTC; CDR3aa: CASRDRRGRGEQFF
v_gene: TRBV4-3; d_gene: -; j_gene: TRBJ1-2; abundance: -; CDR3nt: TGCGCCAGCAGCCAAACCTGGACAGCTGATAACTATGGCTACACCTTC; CDR3aa: CASSQTWTADNYGYTF
v_gene: TRBV28; d_gene: -; j_gene: TRBJ2-2; abundance: -; CDR3nt: TGTGCCAGCAGCCCGGACACCAACACCGGGGAGCTGTTTTTT; CDR3aa: CASSPDTNTGELFF
v_gene: TRBV11-2; d_gene: TRBD1; j_gene: TRBJ2-3; abundance: -; CDR3nt: TGTGCCAGCAGCTTACAGGGGGCGTCTCCCACAGATACGCAGTATTTT; CDR3aa: CASSLQGASPTDTQYF
v_gene: TRBV7-2; d_gene: -; j_gene: TRBJ2-7; abundance: -; CDR3nt: TGTGCCAGCAGCTTAGGAGGAGACTACGAGCAGTACTTC; CDR3aa: CASSLGGDYEQYF
v_gene: TRBV7-2; d_gene: TRBD2; j_gene: TRBJ2-2; abundance: -; CDR3nt: TGTGCCAGCAGCTTATGGCTAGCGGGAGCCGGGGAGCTGTTTTTT; CDR3aa: CASSLWLAGAGELFF
v_gene: TRBV5-4; d_gene: -; j_gene: TRBJ2-3; abundance: -; CDR3nt: TGTGCCAGCAGCTTGGGAGGACAGGGTGCGGGGGCCACAGATACGCAGTATTTT; CDR3aa: CASSLGGQGAGATDTQYF
v_gene: TRBV2; d_gene: -; j_gene: TRBJ2-7; abundance: -; CDR3nt: TGTGCCAGCCTAGGGACACAGACCTACGAGCAGTACTTC; CDR3aa: CASLGTQTYEQYF